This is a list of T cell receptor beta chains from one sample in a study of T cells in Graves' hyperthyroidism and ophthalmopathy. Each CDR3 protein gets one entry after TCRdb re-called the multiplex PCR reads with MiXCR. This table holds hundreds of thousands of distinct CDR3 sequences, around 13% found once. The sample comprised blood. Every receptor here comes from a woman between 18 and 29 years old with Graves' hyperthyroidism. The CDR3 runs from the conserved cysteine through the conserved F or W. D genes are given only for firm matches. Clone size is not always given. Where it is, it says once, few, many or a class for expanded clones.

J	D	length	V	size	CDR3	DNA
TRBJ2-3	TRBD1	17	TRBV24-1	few	CATSEAGTGVRGDTQYF	TGTGCCACCAGTGAGGCAGGGACAGGGGTCAGGGGGGATACGCAGTATTTT
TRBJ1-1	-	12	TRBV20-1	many	CSARQGIPEAFF	TGCAGTGCTAGGCAGGGGATCCCTGAAGCTTTCTTT
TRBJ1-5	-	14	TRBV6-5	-	CASSYRGGGQPQHF	TGTGCCAGCAGTTACAGGGGGGGCGGACAGCCCCAGCATTTT
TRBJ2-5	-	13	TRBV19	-	CASSIWGSETQYF	TGTGCCAGTAGTATTTGGGGAAGCGAGACCCAGTACTTC
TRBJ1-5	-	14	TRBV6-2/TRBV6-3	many	CASSSRQRNQPQHF	TGTGCCAGCAGTTCCCGACAGAGGAATCAGCCCCAGCATTTT
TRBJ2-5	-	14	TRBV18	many	CASSPRGNKETQYF	TGTGCCAGCTCACCAAGGGGGAACAAAGAGACCCAGTACTTC
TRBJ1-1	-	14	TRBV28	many	CASSSLGGDTEAFF	TGTGCCAGCAGCAGCCTAGGGGGTGACACTGAAGCTTTCTTT
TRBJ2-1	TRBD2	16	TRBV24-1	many	CATSDFREGAYNEQFF	TGTGCCACCAGTGATTTCCGGGAGGGAGCCTACAATGAGCAGTTCTTC
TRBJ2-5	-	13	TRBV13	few	CASSLRVKETQYF	TGTGCCAGCAGCCTACGGGTGAAGGAGACCCAGTACTTC
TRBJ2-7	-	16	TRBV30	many	CAWSVHGSGPSYEQYF	TGTGCCTGGAGTGTACACGGTAGCGGTCCCTCCTACGAGCAGTACTTC
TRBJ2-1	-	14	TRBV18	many	CASSPAFRYNEQFF	TGTGCCAGCTCACCAGCATTCAGGTACAATGAGCAGTTCTTC
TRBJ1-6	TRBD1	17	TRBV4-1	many	CASSQPLRTGGRSPLHF	TGCGCCAGCAGCCAGCCCCTTCGGACAGGTGGACGATCACCCCTCCACTTT
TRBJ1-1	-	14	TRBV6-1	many	CASIGAVMNTEAFF	TGTGCCAGCATAGGGGCAGTGATGAACACTGAAGCTTTCTTT
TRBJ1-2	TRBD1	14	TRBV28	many	CASNSPGQGYGYTF	TGTGCCAGCAACTCTCCGGGACAGGGCTATGGCTACACCTTC
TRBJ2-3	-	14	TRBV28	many	CASVQGSSTDTQYF	TGTGCCAGCGTACAGGGTTCTAGCACAGATACGCAGTATTTT
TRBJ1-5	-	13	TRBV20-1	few	CSADSRGNQPQHF	TGCAGTGCCGACAGCCGGGGGAATCAGCCCCAGCATTTT
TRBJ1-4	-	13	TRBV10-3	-	CAIRGIADEKLFF	TGTGCCATCCGCGGGATAGCGGATGAAAAACTGTTTTTT
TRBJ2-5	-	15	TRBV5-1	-	CASSFSGIYQETQYF	TGCGCCAGCAGCTTTTCAGGGATTTACCAAGAGACCCAGTACTTC